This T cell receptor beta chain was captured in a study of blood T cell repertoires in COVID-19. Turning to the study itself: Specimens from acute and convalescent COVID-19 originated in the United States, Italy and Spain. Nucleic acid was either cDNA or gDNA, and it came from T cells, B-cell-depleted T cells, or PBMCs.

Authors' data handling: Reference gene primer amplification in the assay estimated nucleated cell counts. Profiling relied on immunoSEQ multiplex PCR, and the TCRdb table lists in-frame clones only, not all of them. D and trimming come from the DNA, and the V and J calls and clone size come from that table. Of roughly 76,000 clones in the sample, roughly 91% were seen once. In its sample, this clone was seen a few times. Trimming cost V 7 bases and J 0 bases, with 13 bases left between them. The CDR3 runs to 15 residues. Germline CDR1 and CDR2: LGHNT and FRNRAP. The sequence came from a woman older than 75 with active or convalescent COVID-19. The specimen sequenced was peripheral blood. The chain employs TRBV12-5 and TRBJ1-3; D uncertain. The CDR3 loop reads CASAENLLSGNTIYF. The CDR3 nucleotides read TGTGCTAGTGCTGAGAACCTACTCTCTGGAAACACCATATATTTT.